Listed below are T cell receptor beta chains from one sample, sequenced in a study of T-cell memory formation after mild COVID-19. One entry per CDR3 protein, called by TCRdb with MiXCR from the 5' RACE reads. Of roughly 42,000 distinct CDR3 sequences in the sample, roughly 7.2% are singletons; the top ten hold about 1.5%. The sample was PBMCs or a T cell subset sorted from them (not recorded which). The origin of the receptors is a man aged 18 to 30 who had mild COVID-19 (a few samples of this study predate the infection). Cell type and time point are not known. Each CDR3 is given with its conserved first and last residue. Each record gives: J gene, V gene, clone size, CDR3 protein. Clone size is shown for a subset of rows, as once, few, many or a class of expanded clone.

j_call: TRBJ1-1; v_call: TRBV3-1; clone_size: -; cdr3_aa: CASSQERQGTEAFF
j_call: TRBJ1-1; v_call: TRBV6-1; clone_size: many; cdr3_aa: CASSEALGQGANTEAFF
j_call: TRBJ2-5; v_call: TRBV28; clone_size: few; cdr3_aa: CASSGRGAAQETQYF
j_call: TRBJ2-6; v_call: TRBV6-5; clone_size: -; cdr3_aa: CASSYSGQLFSGANVLTF
j_call: TRBJ1-5; v_call: TRBV7-8; clone_size: many; cdr3_aa: CASSTRASNQPQHF
j_call: TRBJ2-1; v_call: TRBV7-3; clone_size: few; cdr3_aa: CASSLPGQAYNEQFF
j_call: TRBJ1-1; v_call: TRBV7-2; clone_size: -; cdr3_aa: CASSLAGTGRGAFF
j_call: TRBJ2-5; v_call: TRBV4-3; clone_size: few; cdr3_aa: CASSQDITGWETQYF
j_call: TRBJ2-1; v_call: TRBV11-2; clone_size: few; cdr3_aa: CASSSIAYNEQFF
j_call: TRBJ1-2; v_call: TRBV28; clone_size: -; cdr3_aa: CASIEGPMNYGYTF
j_call: TRBJ2-7; v_call: TRBV12-3/TRBV12-4; clone_size: many; cdr3_aa: CASSPPEPTYEQYF
j_call: TRBJ2-5; v_call: TRBV9; clone_size: -; cdr3_aa: CASSTVGETQYF
j_call: TRBJ2-7; v_call: TRBV5-1; clone_size: few; cdr3_aa: CASSLAAGLYEQYF
j_call: TRBJ2-7; v_call: TRBV4-3; clone_size: -; cdr3_aa: CASSQETGAAQGYEQYF
j_call: TRBJ2-3; v_call: TRBV4-1; clone_size: -; cdr3_aa: CASSQESLPSLDTQYF
j_call: TRBJ1-6; v_call: TRBV30; clone_size: few; cdr3_aa: CAWSVLVQGASPLHF
j_call: TRBJ2-5; v_call: TRBV5-1; clone_size: many; cdr3_aa: CASSLVAGKETQYF